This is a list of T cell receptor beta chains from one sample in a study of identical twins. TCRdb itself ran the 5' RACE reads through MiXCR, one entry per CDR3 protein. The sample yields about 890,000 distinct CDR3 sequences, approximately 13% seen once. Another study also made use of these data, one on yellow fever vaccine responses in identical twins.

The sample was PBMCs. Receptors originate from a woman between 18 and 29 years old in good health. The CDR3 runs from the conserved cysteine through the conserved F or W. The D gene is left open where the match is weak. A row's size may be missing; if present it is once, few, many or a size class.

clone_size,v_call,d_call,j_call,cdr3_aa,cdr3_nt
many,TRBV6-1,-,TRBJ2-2,CASSESRNTGELFF,TGTGCCAGCAGTGAAAGCCGGAACACCGGGGAGCTGTTTTTT
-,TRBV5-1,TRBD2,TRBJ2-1,CASRLTSGNNEQFF,TGCGCCAGCAGACTCACTAGCGGAAACAATGAGCAGTTCTTC
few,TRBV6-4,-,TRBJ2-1,CASSDSGGGQFF,TGTGCCAGCAGTGACTCGGGGGGCGGGCAGTTCTTC
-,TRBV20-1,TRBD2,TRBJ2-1,CSARDGGAHEQFF,TGCAGTGCTAGAGACGGGGGGGCCCATGAGCAGTTCTTC
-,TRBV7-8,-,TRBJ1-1,CASGTAEAFF,TGTGCCAGCGGAACAGCTGAAGCTTTCTTT
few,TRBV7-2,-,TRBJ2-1,CASSRSRDFGYNEQFF,TGTGCCAGCAGCCGGAGCCGGGACTTCGGGTACAATGAGCAGTTCTTC
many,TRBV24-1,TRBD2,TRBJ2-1,CATSDLSGGNYNEQFF,TGTGCCACCAGTGATCTTAGCGGGGGGAACTACAATGAGCAGTTCTTC
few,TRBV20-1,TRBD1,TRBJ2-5,CSARTGAGETQYF,TGCAGTGCTAGGACAGGGGCCGGAGAGACCCAGTACTTC
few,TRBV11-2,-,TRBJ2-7,CASSLWGGTAVTYEQYF,TGTGCCAGCAGCTTATGGGGAGGGACAGCTGTGACCTACGAGCAGTACTTC
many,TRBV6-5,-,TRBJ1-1,CASSYAVGGLGTEAFF,TGTGCCAGCAGTTACGCGGTGGGGGGATTGGGCACTGAAGCTTTCTTT
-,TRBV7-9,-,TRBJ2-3,CASSGGAGGTQYF,TGTGCCAGCAGCGGGGGGGCCGGGGGTACGCAGTATTTT
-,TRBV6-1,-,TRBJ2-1,CASAPTSSYNEQFF,TGTGCCAGCGCTCCGACTAGCTCCTACAATGAGCAGTTCTTC
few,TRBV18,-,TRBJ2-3,CASSPNQRPTDTQYF,TGTGCCAGCTCACCAAATCAGCGCCCCACAGATACGCAGTATTTT
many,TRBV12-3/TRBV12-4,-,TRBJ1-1,CASSPRTANTEAFF,TGCGCCAGCAGCCCGAGGACAGCGAACACTGAAGCTTTCTTT
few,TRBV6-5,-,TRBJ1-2,CASSSRSGINYGYTF,TGTGCCAGCAGTTCGAGATCCGGAATCAACTATGGCTACACCTTC
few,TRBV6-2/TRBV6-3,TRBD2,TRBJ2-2,CASSYPLGSGGAAGELFF,TGTGCCAGCAGTTACCCCCTCGGGAGCGGGGGGGCGGCCGGGGAGCTGTTTTTT
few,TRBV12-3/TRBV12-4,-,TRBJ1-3,CASSYWGSHSGNTIYF,TGTGCCAGCAGTTATTGGGGCAGCCACTCTGGAAACACCATATATTTT
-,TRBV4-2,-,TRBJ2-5,CASSQSGGRPPQETQYF,TGTGCCAGCAGCCAAAGTGGTGGGCGTCCACCCCAAGAGACCCAGTACTTC
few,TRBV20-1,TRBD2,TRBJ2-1,CSARDIALAGVLGNEQFF,TGCAGTGCTAGAGATATCGCTCTAGCGGGAGTACTAGGAAATGAGCAGTTCTTC
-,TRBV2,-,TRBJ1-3,CASSDLGNTIYF,TGTGCCAGCAGTGATTTAGGAAACACCATATATTTT